The 21 T cell receptor beta chains listed next were all sequenced from one sample in a study of T-cell reconstitution after alpha-beta-depleted transplantation in children. Preparing the TCRbeta library involved the use of unique molecular identifiers. MiXCR, applied by TCRdb to the PCR reads, yields one record per CDR3 protein. The sample includes about 360,000 distinct CDR3 sequences, about an eighth of them seen just once. The specimen comprised PBMCs, sampled from the stem cell graft. These receptors all stem from a human donor who donated a stem cell graft to a child with Fanconi anemia.

This chain joins TRBV7-9 and TRBJ1-1; D not certain. The germline V gene has CDR1 SEHNR and CDR2 FQNEAQ (reference sequence). Between the trimmed V and J ends, which lost 6 bases and 8 bases, there was a span of 10 bases. The CDR3 is 11 residues long. In nucleotides, the CDR3 is TGTGCCAGCAGTGTGTGGGAGGAAGCTTTCTTT. This sequence encodes CASSVWEEAFF.

This clonotype was detected ten times or more. This chain uses TRBV5-1 with TRBJ1-1, with D hard to call. The germline V and J ends were trimmed by 4 bases and 4 bases, with 11 bases remaining between them. The CDR3 is 13 residues long. Looked up from germline, CDR1 is SGHRS and CDR2 is YFSETQ. The CDR3 region has the DNA TGCGCCAGCAGCCTGATGGTTGTCACTGAAGCTTTCTTT. This codes for CASSLMVVTEAFF.

As to this clonotype: This clone may be a read error of a much larger clone one base away. This chain uses TRBV20-1 with TRBJ1-2; D possibly corresponds to TRBD1 (5 bases). V lost 5 bases to trimming and J lost 0 bases, with 10 bases between them. This CDR3 contains 13 residues. Germline V gene sequence: CDR1 DFQATT, CDR2 SNEGSKA (reference sequence). The CDR3 nucleotides are TGCAGTGCTCCCGACAGAGCTAACTATGGCTACACCTTC. Translated: CSAPDRANYGYTF.

This chain uses TRBV18 with TRBJ1-3, with TRBD1 matching over 8 bases. The CDR3 runs to 19 residues. Trimming at V came to 1 base and at J to 0 bases, leaving 11 bases not matched to a gene. CDR1 is KGHSH, CDR2 LQKENI, per germline. This CDR3 reads CASSPRVTGAVISGNTIYF. In nucleotides, the CDR3 is TGTGCCAGCTCACCACGCGTGACAGGGGCCGTGATCTCTGGAAACACCATATATTTT.

This chain joins TRBV5-1 and TRBJ2-1; 10 nucleotides match TRBD1. The trim removed 4 bases at V and 6 bases at J, leaving 10 bases unmatched. The CDR3 loop spans 16 amino acids. Germline values: CDR1 SGHRS, CDR2 YFSETQ. CDR3 nucleotides: TGCGCCAGCAGCCCTAAGACAGGGGGCTCGGGCAATGAGCAGTTCTTC. Amino acids: CASSPKTGGSGNEQFF.

This clonotype was found a few times. The chain links TRBV4-2 to TRBJ2-3; 8 bases match TRBD2. Germline values: CDR1 LGHNA, CDR2 YNFKEQ. Trimming cost V 1 base and J 4 bases; bases outside gene matches: 4. This CDR3 has 15 residues. CDR3 in amino acids: CASSQVRGGPDTQYF. Written as DNA, the CDR3 is TGTGCCAGCAGCCAAGTTCGGGGGGGGCCAGATACGCAGTATTTT.

The table lists this clonotype with many counts. The chain couples TRBV6-5 to TRBJ2-7; TRBD2 might be the D (6 bases). This CDR3 contains 14 residues. V was shortened by 0 bases and J by 3 bases, with 9 bases between the two germline ends. The V gene's germline CDR1 is MNHEY and CDR2 SVGAGI. The CDR3 here is CASSYSPGDYEQYF. The CDR3 region has the DNA TGTGCCAGCAGTTACTCACCGGGGGACTACGAGCAGTACTTC.

This chain connects TRBV29-1 to TRBJ1-2; 9 nucleotides line up with TRBD1. V lost 6 bases, J lost 7 bases, and 9 bases stayed unmatched. CDR3 length: 13 amino acids. The V gene's germline CDR1 is SQVTM and CDR2 ANQGSEA. CDR3 bases: TGCAGCGTCGCTAAGGACAGGGGATTTGGCTACACCTTC. Protein: CSVAKDRGFGYTF.

The genes are TRBV7-2 and TRBJ2-5; TRBD2 matches 11 bases. The J segment lost 9 bases and the V segment lost 5 bases, leaving 11 bases of the junction unmatched. Germline loops: CDR1 SGHTA, CDR2 FQGNSA. The CDR3 extends over 15 amino acids. The CDR3 region has the DNA TGTGCCAGCAGCGTTAGCGGGGGGGCCGAGCAGGCCCAGTACTTC. Protein: CASSVSGGAEQAQYF.

This clonotype was counted at least ten times. J is TRBJ2-1 and V is TRBV29-1, with D perhaps matching TRBD2 (6 bases). Trimming left V 7 bases short and J 2 bases short, with 12 bases between. CDR1 is SQVTM, CDR2 ANQGSEA, per germline. The CDR3 runs 13 residues. As DNA, the CDR3 is TGCAGCGCCGACGGGGGAACCTACAATGAGCAGTTCTTC. As protein: CSADGGTYNEQFF.

The V gene is TRBV7-2, the J gene TRBJ1-1; weak D call: TRBD1 (5 bases). This CDR3 comprises 15 residues. V dropped 1 base and J dropped 4 bases, with 13 bases sitting between them. Germline V gene lookup returns CDR1 SGHTA and CDR2 FQGNSA. CDR3 nucleotide sequence: TGTGCCAGCAGCTTAGTCGTCGGGGCGGCCACTGAAGCTTTCTTT. Protein sequence: CASSLVVGAATEAFF.

CDR3 DNA: TGTGCCAGCAGTTTAGGACAGGTCCCTTCTTACACCTTC. This translates into CASSLGQVPSYTF. J is TRBJ1-2 and V is TRBV28; 7 bases line up with TRBD1. Germline V lookup: CDR1 MDHEN, CDR2 SYDVKM. This CDR3 has 13 residues. The V segment lost 2 bases and the J segment 11 bases; nucleotides outside the gene matches: 8.

This clonotype was counted only a few times. V usage is TRBV20-1 and J usage is TRBJ2-3; no definite D call. The germline gives CDR1 DFQATT, CDR2 SNEGSKA (reference sequence). V lost 4 bases to trimming and J lost 4 bases, with 6 bases between them. This CDR3 contains 11 residues. This CDR3 reads CSANFADTQYF. In DNA form, the CDR3 reads TGCAGTGCTAATTTCGCAGATACGCAGTATTTT.

V and J are TRBV2 and TRBJ1-1; TRBD1 aligns across 7 bases. Losses at the gene ends were 6 bases for V and 4 bases for J; bases not matched to a gene: 11. CDR1 and CDR2 (germline): SNHLY, FYNNEI. This CDR3 has 15 residues. The CDR3 sequence: CASRDLGGGGTEAFF. DNA of the CDR3: TGTGCCAGCAGAGACCTAGGAGGGGGCGGCACTGAAGCTTTCTTT.

This clonotype occurred many times. The V and J genes are TRBV28 and TRBJ1-1; D possibly corresponds to TRBD1 (5 bases). The germline V and J ends were trimmed by 8 bases and 4 bases, with 8 bases remaining between them. Germline lookup yields CDR1 MDHEN and CDR2 SYDVKM. This CDR3 region has 11 residues. The CDR3 nucleotides are TGTGCCAGCGCACAGGCCACTGAAGCTTTCTTT. Protein sequence: CASAQATEAFF.

This clonotype was recorded a few times. V is TRBV11-2 and J is TRBJ1-2, with unresolved D. This CDR3 comprises 15 residues. The ends were cut back, 5 bases at V and 0 bases at J, with 13 bases in the middle. The germline V gene has CDR1 SGHAT and CDR2 FQNNGV. The CDR3: CASSPRLWTNYGYTF. CDR3 bases: TGTGCCAGCAGCCCACGACTTTGGACTAACTATGGCTACACCTTC.

This clonotype occurred a few times. The chain couples TRBV6-2 or TRBV6-3 to TRBJ1-1; 8 bases are shared with TRBD1. The CDR3 sequence is 14 residues long. Germline lookup yields CDR1 MNHEY and CDR2 SVGEGT. V lost 7 bases to trimming and J lost 6 bases; unmatched junction nucleotides: 10. CDR3 sequence reads: CASNSDRDPAEAFF. The CDR3 region has the DNA TGTGCCAGCAACTCGGACAGGGACCCCGCTGAAGCTTTCTTT.

This clonotype has a handful of counts. The chain recombines TRBV10-3 with TRBJ2-3, with D hard to call. In germline, CDR1 is ENHRY, CDR2 SYGVKD. There are 12 residues in the CDR3. V lost 6 bases, J lost 4 bases, and 8 bases lay in between. The CDR3 DNA reads as TGTGCCATCAGCGACGGTGCAGATACGCAGTATTTT. Translating gives CAISDGADTQYF.

This clonotype was observed at least ten times. The chain carries TRBV5-1 and TRBJ2-3; perhaps TRBD2 as D (6 bases). The CDR3 contains 17 residues. Germline V gene lookup returns CDR1 SGHRS and CDR2 YFSETQ. V was clipped by 3 bases and J by 4 bases, with 21 bases between them. CDR3 residues: CASSSPAGTGSPDTQYF. CDR3 DNA sequence: TGCGCCAGCAGCTCCCCGGCGGGGACGGGATCCCCAGATACGCAGTATTTT.

The gene calls are TRBV6-5 and TRBJ1-1, with 8 bases matching TRBD1. From germline, CDR1 is MNHEY and CDR2 SVGAGI. With 3 bases clipped from V and 1 base from J, the junction kept 4 bases outside the gene matches. The CDR3 runs 15 residues. CDR3 loop: CASSYSGQGNTEAFF. The CDR3 DNA reads as TGTGCCAGCAGTTATTCTGGACAGGGGAACACTGAAGCTTTCTTT.

The chain has TRBV6-5 and TRBJ2-7; D might be TRBD1 or TRBD2, each matching 5 bases. The CDR3 contains 16 residues. Trimming left V 2 bases short and J 3 bases short, with 17 bases between. The germline V gene has CDR1 MNHEY and CDR2 SVGAGI. This chain's CDR3 is CASSYSWDASSYEQYF. For the CDR3, the DNA is TGTGCCAGCAGTTACAGTTGGGACGCTTCCAGCTACGAGCAGTACTTC.